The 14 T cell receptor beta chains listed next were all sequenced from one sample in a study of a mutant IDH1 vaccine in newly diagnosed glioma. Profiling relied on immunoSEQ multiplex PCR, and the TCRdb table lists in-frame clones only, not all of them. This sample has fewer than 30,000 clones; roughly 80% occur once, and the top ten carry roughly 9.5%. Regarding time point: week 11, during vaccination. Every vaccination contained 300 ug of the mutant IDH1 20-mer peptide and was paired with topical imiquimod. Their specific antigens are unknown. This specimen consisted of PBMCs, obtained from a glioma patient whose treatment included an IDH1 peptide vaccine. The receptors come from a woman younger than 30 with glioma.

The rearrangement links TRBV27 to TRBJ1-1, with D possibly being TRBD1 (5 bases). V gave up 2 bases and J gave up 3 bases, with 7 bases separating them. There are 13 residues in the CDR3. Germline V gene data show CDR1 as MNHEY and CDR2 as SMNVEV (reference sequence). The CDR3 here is CASSLTGDTEAFF. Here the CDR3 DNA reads TGTGCCAGCAGTTTAACGGGGGACACTGAAGCTTTCTTT.

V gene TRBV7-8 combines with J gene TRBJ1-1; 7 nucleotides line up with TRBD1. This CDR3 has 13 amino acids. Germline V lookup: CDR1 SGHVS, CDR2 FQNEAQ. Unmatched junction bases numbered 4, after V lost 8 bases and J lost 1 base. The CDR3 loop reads CASRRDRNTEAFF. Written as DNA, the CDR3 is TGTGCCAGCCGCCGGGACAGGAACACTGAAGCTTTCTTT.

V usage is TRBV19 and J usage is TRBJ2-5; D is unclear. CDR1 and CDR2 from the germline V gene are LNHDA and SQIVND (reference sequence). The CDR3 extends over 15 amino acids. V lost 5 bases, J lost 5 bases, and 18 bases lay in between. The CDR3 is CASSGQNSFRETQYF. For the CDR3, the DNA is TGTGCCAGTAGTGGCCAGAACAGCTTTCGGGAGACCCAGTACTTC.

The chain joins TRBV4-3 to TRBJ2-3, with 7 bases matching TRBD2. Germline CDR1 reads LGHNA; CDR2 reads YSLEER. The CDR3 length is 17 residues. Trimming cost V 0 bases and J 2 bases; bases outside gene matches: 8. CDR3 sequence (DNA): TGCGCCAGCAGCCAAGATCGGGCTAGCGGATACACAGATACGCAGTATTTT. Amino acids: CASSQDRASGYTDTQYF.

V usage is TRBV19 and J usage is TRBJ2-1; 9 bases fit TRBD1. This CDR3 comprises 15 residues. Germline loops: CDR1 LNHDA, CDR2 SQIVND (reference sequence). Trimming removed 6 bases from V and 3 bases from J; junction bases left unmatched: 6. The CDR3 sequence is CASRKTGGGYNEQFF. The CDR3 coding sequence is TGTGCCAGTAGAAAAACAGGGGGCGGCTACAATGAGCAGTTCTTC.

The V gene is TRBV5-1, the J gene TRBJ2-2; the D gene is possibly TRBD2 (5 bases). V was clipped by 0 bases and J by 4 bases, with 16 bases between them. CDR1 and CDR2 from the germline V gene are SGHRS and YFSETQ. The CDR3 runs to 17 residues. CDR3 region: CASSLAGIGLGTGELFF. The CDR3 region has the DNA TGCGCCAGCAGCTTGGCCGGGATAGGATTGGGCACCGGGGAGCTGTTTTTT.

Here the CDR3 DNA reads TGCGCCAGCAGTGAAAACGGTAGCAATCAGCCCCAGCATTTT. Its protein is CASSENGSNQPQHF. The gene calls are TRBV10-2 and TRBJ1-5; no clear D gene. V lost 3 bases and J lost 0, with 6 bases in between. The CDR3 is 14 amino acids. Germline V gives CDR1 WSHSY, CDR2 SAAADI.

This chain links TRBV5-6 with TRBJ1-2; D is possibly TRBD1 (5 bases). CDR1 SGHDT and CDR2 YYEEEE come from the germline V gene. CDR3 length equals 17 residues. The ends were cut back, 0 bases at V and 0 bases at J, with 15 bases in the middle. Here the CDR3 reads CASSLEYRTTPNYGYTF. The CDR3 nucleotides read TGTGCCAGCAGCTTGGAGTACCGGACAACCCCTAACTATGGCTACACCTTC.

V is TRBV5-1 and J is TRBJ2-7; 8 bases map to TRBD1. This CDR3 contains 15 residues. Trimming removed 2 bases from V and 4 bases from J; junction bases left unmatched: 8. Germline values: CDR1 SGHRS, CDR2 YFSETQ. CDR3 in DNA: TGCGCCAGCAGCTTCCTAACAGGGGGACGGTACGAGCAGTACTTC. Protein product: CASSFLTGGRYEQYF. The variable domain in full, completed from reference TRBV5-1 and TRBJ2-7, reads KAGVTQTPRYLIKTRGQQVTLSCSPISGHRSVSWYQQTPGQGLQFLFEYFSETQRNKGNFPGRFSGRQFSNSRSEMNVSTLELGDSALYLCASSFLTGGRYEQYFGPGTRLTVT.

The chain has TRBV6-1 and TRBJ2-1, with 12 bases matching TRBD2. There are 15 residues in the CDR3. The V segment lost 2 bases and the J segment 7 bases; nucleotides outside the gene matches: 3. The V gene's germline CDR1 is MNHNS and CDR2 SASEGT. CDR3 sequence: CASSELAGGPNEQFF. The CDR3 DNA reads TGTGCCAGCAGTGAACTAGCGGGGGGGCCAAATGAGCAGTTCTTC.

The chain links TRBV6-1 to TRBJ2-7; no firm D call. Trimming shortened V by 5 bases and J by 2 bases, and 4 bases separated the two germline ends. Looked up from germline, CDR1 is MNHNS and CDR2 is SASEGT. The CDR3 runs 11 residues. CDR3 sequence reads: CASSRAYEQYF. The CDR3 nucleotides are TGTGCCAGCAGTAGGGCCTACGAGCAGTACTTC.

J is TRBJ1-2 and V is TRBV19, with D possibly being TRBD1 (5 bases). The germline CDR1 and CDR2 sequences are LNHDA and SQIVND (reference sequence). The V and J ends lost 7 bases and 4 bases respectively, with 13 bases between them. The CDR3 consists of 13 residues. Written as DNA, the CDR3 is TGTGCCAGTAACAGTGGGACCGTCTATGGCTACACCTTC. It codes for CASNSGTVYGYTF.

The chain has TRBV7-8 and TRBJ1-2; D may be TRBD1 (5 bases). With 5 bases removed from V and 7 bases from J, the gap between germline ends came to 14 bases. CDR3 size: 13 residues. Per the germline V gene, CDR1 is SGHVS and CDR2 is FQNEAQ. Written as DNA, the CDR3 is TGTGCCAGCAGCGCCCAACAGGTTTCTGGCTACACCTTC. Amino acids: CASSAQQVSGYTF.

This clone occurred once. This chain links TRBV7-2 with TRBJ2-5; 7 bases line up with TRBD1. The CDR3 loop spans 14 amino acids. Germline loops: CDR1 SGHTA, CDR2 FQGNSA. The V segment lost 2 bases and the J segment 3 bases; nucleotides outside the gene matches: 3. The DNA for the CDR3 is TGTGCCAGCAGCTTATCGGGGACAGAAGAGACCCAGTACTTC. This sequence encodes CASSLSGTEETQYF.